Below are 32 T cell receptor beta chains sequenced from a single sample in a study of T cells after yellow fever vaccination. TCRdb recomputed calls from the 5' RACE reads with MiXCR, one row per CDR3 protein. The sample includes hundreds of thousands of distinct CDR3 sequences, 3% to 4.5% seen only once; the top ten take 20% to 25%. Sequencing used PBMCs, obtained on the day of the yellow fever booster vaccination. Source of these receptors: a man between 18 and 35 years old who received the YFV17D yellow fever vaccine.

The table lists this clonotype with many counts. This chain connects TRBV20-1 to TRBJ2-5; D is undetermined. CDR1 and CDR2 from the germline V gene are DFQATT and SNEGSKA (reference sequence). The length of the CDR3 is 11 residues. Trimming removed 3 bases at V and 4 bases at J, with 6 bases between. The CDR3 DNA sequence: TGCAGTGCTAGGGGCCGAGAGACCCAGTACTTC. As protein: CSARGRETQYF.

This clonotype was observed a handful of times. This sequence joins TRBV2 and TRBJ2-4, with D possibly matching TRBD1 (6 bases). V lost 4 bases, J lost 0 bases, and 13 bases lay in between. The CDR3 has 16 residues. The V gene's germline CDR1 is SNHLY and CDR2 FYNNEI. CDR3 sequence reads: CASSVTGILAKNIQYF. CDR3 DNA: TGTGCCAGCAGTGTTACAGGGATTCTAGCCAAAAACATTCAGTACTTC.

This clonotype was observed a few times. This chain joins TRBV5-5 and TRBJ2-7, with D possibly being TRBD1 (6 bases). Germline V gene lookup returns CDR1 SGHKS and CDR2 YYEKEE (reference sequence). Trimming left V 4 bases short and J 5 bases short, with 25 bases between. The CDR3 sequence is 17 residues long. CDR3 nucleotides: TGTGCCAGCAGCGTGCAGGGGCTCATAATAACCCCTCACGAGCAGTACGTC. Translation gives CASSVQGLIITPHEQYV.

The chain carries TRBV6-1 and TRBJ1-5; unclear D gene. Trimming cost V 4 bases and J 4 bases, with 11 bases left between them. The CDR3 sequence is 14 residues long. Germline values: CDR1 MNHNS, CDR2 SASEGT. In nucleotides, the CDR3 is TGTGCCAGCAGTGCCCTATGGAGGAATCAGCCCCAGCATTTT. This gives the protein CASSALWRNQPQHF.

This CDR3 reads CASSGQHGNSPLHF. The CDR3 nucleotides are TGTGCCAGCAGCGGACAGCACGGCAATTCACCCCTCCACTTT. This sequence joins TRBV7-6 and TRBJ1-6, with D perhaps matching TRBD1 (6 bases). Trimming took 5 bases from V and 7 from J, leaving 12 bases between them. The germline V gene encodes CDR1 SGHVS and CDR2 FNYEAQ. The CDR3 sequence is 14 residues long.

The chain uses TRBV11-2 and TRBJ1-3, with 8 bases matching TRBD1. This CDR3 spans 13 amino acids. V lost 4 bases and J lost 7; bases outside the gene matches: 3. Per the germline V gene, CDR1 is SGHAT and CDR2 is FQNNGV. DNA for the CDR3: TGTGCCAGCAGCTCGACAGGGGACAACACCATATATTTT. It encodes CASSSTGDNTIYF.

This clonotype was seen more than once but under ten times. V usage is TRBV5-4 and J usage is TRBJ1-2, with 9 bases fitting TRBD1. The CDR3 loop spans 14 amino acids. V lost 3 bases to trimming and J lost 8 bases; unmatched junction nucleotides: 8. Looked up from germline, CDR1 is SGHNT and CDR2 is YYREEE (reference sequence). In DNA form, the CDR3 reads TGTGCCAGCAGCTCCAACAGGGGGCCTGGGGGCTACACCTTC. This codes for CASSSNRGPGGYTF.

V and J are TRBV12-3 or TRBV12-4 and TRBJ1-3, with D unresolved. The V end was cut by 4 bases, the J end by 7 bases, with 17 bases between. The CDR3 consists of 15 residues. In DNA form, the CDR3 reads TGTGCCAGCAGTTACCCCGGGGTACTGGAGAACACCATATATTTT. This sequence encodes CASSYPGVLENTIYF.

This clonotype was recorded many times. The chain employs TRBV7-2 and TRBJ1-6, with 10 bases matching TRBD1. This CDR3 has 17 residues. Trimming took 1 base from V and 4 from J; bases not matched to a gene: 4. Germline V gives CDR1 SGHTA, CDR2 FQGNSA. DNA of the CDR3: TGTGCCAGCAGCTTAGGAGGGACAGGGGTGTATAATTCACCCCTCCACTTT. Translated: CASSLGGTGVYNSPLHF.

This clonotype was detected only a few times. The V and J genes are TRBV6-5 and TRBJ2-4; 7 bases fit TRBD1. Germline lookup yields CDR1 MNHEY and CDR2 SVGAGI. The CDR3 is 15 amino acids. The ends lost 8 bases at V and 2 bases at J; junction bases unmatched: 9. Here the CDR3 reads CASCARGHSKNIQYF. As DNA, the CDR3 is TGTGCCAGCTGTGCGAGGGGGCATTCCAAAAACATTCAGTACTTC.

The chain carries TRBV4-2 and TRBJ1-3; D unclear. Per the germline V gene, CDR1 is LGHNA and CDR2 is YNFKEQ. This CDR3 spans 14 amino acids. V lost 0 bases to trimming and J lost 2 bases, with 5 bases between them. CDR3 sequence reads: CASSQDRAGNTIYF. In DNA, the CDR3 is TGTGCCAGCAGCCAAGATAGAGCTGGAAACACCATATATTTT.

This clonotype was observed many times. The gene calls are TRBV7-9 and TRBJ1-3; no reliable D call. Germline V gene lookup returns CDR1 SEHNR and CDR2 FQNEAQ (reference sequence). The V end was cut by 1 base, the J end by 0 bases, with 7 bases between. The CDR3 spans 15 residues. CDR3 DNA: TGTGCCAGCAGCTTAGGCACTATCTCTGGAAACACCATATATTTT. Translation gives CASSLGTISGNTIYF.

In this sample, this clonotype turned up many times. The J gene is TRBJ2-7, the V gene TRBV11-2; no clear D gene. The CDR3 totals 12 residues. Trimming shortened V by 0 bases and J by 3 bases, and 3 bases separated the two germline ends. Germline-derived CDR1 and CDR2 are SGHAT and FQNNGV. Here the CDR3 DNA reads TGTGCCAGCAGCTTAGACAGCTACGAGCAGTACGTC. It is translated as CASSLDSYEQYV.

This clonotype was observed a few times. V gene TRBV10-2 combines with J gene TRBJ2-7; D gene unclear. This CDR3 is 14 amino acids long. CDR1 WSHSY and CDR2 SAAADI come from the germline V gene. The V gene lost 2 bases and the J gene lost 2 bases, with 10 bases spanning the gap. The CDR3 region is CASSEGASTYEQYV. In DNA form, the CDR3 reads TGCGCCAGCAGTGAGGGAGCCTCCACCTACGAGCAGTACGTC.

There are many counts of this clonotype. The chain joins TRBV18 to TRBJ2-5, with 7 positions matching TRBD1. Looked up from germline, CDR1 is KGHSH and CDR2 is LQKENI. Trimming at V came to 3 bases and at J to 1 base, leaving 2 bases not matched to a gene. The CDR3 totals 14 residues. CDR3 DNA: TGTGCCAGCTCACCCGACAGGGCCCAAGAGACCCAGTACTTC. This codes for CASSPDRAQETQYF.

This sequence joins TRBV20-1 and TRBJ2-7, with D tentatively TRBD1 (5 bases). Trimming removed 4 bases from V and 3 bases from J, with 13 bases in between. The CDR3 runs to 13 residues. The V gene's germline CDR1 is DFQATT and CDR2 SNEGSKA (reference sequence). The CDR3 sequence: CSAKAPGHYEQYF. CDR3 nucleotide sequence: TGCAGTGCTAAAGCCCCAGGGCACTACGAGCAGTACTTC.

The rearrangement links TRBV30 to TRBJ1-5; no reliable D call. This CDR3 has 13 amino acids. V was trimmed by 0 bases and J by 7 bases, leaving 10 bases between them. CDR1 is GTSNPN and CDR2 is SVGIG in the germline V gene (reference sequence). The CDR3 spells CAWSVGSRQPQHF. CDR3 DNA: TGTGCCTGGAGTGTGGGTTCGCGGCAGCCCCAGCATTTT.

This clonotype was picked up many times. V is TRBV12-3 or TRBV12-4 and J is TRBJ1-2; 8 bases are a match to TRBD1. The CDR3 contains 13 residues. Losses at the gene ends were 8 bases for V and 2 bases for J; bases not matched to a gene: 4. This chain's CDR3 is CASCYRGNYGYTF. The CDR3 DNA is TGTGCCAGCTGCTACAGGGGGAACTATGGCTACACCTTC.

The sample holds many counts of this clonotype. The chain carries TRBV4-1 and TRBJ2-7, with D possibly being TRBD2 (7 bases). V was pared by 5 bases and J by 5 bases, with 19 bases between. CDR1 is MGHRA, CDR2 YSYEKL, per germline. The CDR3 runs to 15 residues. CDR3 nucleotides: TGCGCCAGCAGCTCAGCCCCTCGGGGGGCCGACGAGCAGTACTTC. Its translation is CASSSAPRGADEQYF.

V gene TRBV20-1 combines with J gene TRBJ2-3, with D possibly TRBD2 on 5 matching bases. Trimming pared 1 base from V and 2 bases from J, leaving 13 bases between. Germline CDR1 reads DFQATT; CDR2 reads SNEGSKA (reference sequence). The CDR3 covers 15 residues. The CDR3 DNA sequence: TGCAGTGCTAGAGGGCGGGCTGGATACACAGATACGCAGTATTTT. Amino acids: CSARGRAGYTDTQYF.

This clonotype was counted ten times or more. The V and J genes are TRBV19 and TRBJ2-4; 7 nucleotides agree with TRBD2. The CDR3 spans 17 residues. V gave up 2 bases and J gave up 7 bases; unmatched junction bases: 14. CDR1 is LNHDA and CDR2 is SQIVND in the germline V gene (reference sequence). In DNA form, the CDR3 reads TGTGCCAGTAGTATAATCAGCGGGGACGGCTTGATGAACATTCAGTACTTC. Translation: CASSIISGDGLMNIQYF.

This chain uses TRBV3-1 with TRBJ2-7, with D perhaps matching TRBD2 (6 bases). The CDR3 is made up of 15 amino acids. Per germline, CDR1 LGHDT and CDR2 YNNKEL (reference sequence). The V end was cut by 1 base, the J end by 4 bases, with 14 bases between. CDR3 bases: TGTGCCAGCAGCCAAGCCCCCGGGACTTTATACGAGCAGTACTTC. Its protein is CASSQAPGTLYEQYF.

The chain employs TRBV29-1 and TRBJ1-1; D might be TRBD1 (5 bases). V lost 7 bases to trimming and J lost 3 bases, with 15 bases between them. The CDR3 loop spans 13 amino acids. Germline CDR1 SQVTM, CDR2 ANQGSEA. The CDR3 DNA follows: TGCAGCGCACGCTGGGGCAGGGACACTGAAGCTTTCTTT. Translated, it gives CSARWGRDTEAFF.

This clonotype was observed many times. The chain combines TRBV7-9 with TRBJ2-3; D unresolved. V gave up 5 bases and J gave up 5 bases, with 5 bases separating them. From germline, CDR1 is SEHNR and CDR2 FQNEAQ (reference sequence). The CDR3 runs to 11 residues. The CDR3 bases are TGTGCCAGCAGCGCCCTAGATACGCAGTATTTT. Amino acids: CASSALDTQYF. Together with reference TRBV7-9 and TRBJ2-3, the CDR3 gives the full variable domain: DTGVSQNPRHKITKRGQNVTFRCDPISEHNRLYWYRQTLGQGPEFLTYFQNEAQLEKSRLLSDRFSAERPKGSFSTLEIQRTEQGDSAMYLCASSALDTQYFGPGTRLTVL.

In its sample, this clonotype was seen a few times. The chain is built from TRBV29-1 and TRBJ1-1; the D gene is possibly TRBD1 (5 bases). V lost 1 base and J lost 1, with 7 bases in between. This CDR3 contains 13 residues. Per the germline V gene, CDR1 is SQVTM and CDR2 is ANQGSEA. The CDR3: CSVEGGQNTEAFF. The DNA for the CDR3 is TGCAGCGTTGAAGGGGGCCAGAACACTGAAGCTTTCTTT.

This clonotype was picked up a small number of times. The genes are TRBV4-3 and TRBJ2-7; D uncertain. The CDR3 has 18 residues. Trimming removed 1 base from V and 2 bases from J, with 21 bases in between. The V gene's germline CDR1 is LGHNA and CDR2 YSLEER. The CDR3 loop reads CASSQVIQAKPIPYEQYF. In DNA, the CDR3 is TGCGCCAGCAGCCAAGTAATCCAGGCAAAACCTATTCCCTACGAGCAGTACTTC.

This sequence joins TRBV20-1 and TRBJ1-1; D is undetermined. The germline V gene has CDR1 DFQATT and CDR2 SNEGSKA (reference sequence). Trimming shortened V by 2 bases and J by 1 base, and 8 bases separated the two germline ends. CDR3 length: 13 residues. The CDR3 spells CSARLDPNTEAFF. CDR3 DNA: TGCAGTGCTAGATTGGATCCGAACACTGAAGCTTTCTTT.

The table lists this clonotype with a few counts. The chain employs TRBV5-1 and TRBJ2-3; 8 nucleotides align to TRBD2. CDR1 and CDR2 (germline): SGHRS, YFSETQ. J gave up 2 bases and V 6 bases, and 8 bases lay outside the gene matches. The CDR3 is 15 amino acids. CDR3: CASMTAGASTDTQYF. The DNA of the CDR3 is TGCGCCAGCATGACAGCGGGGGCCTCCACAGATACGCAGTATTTT.

This clonotype was detected ten times or more. V and J are TRBV15 and TRBJ2-7; TRBD1 might be the D (6 bases). Germline CDR1 is LNHNV and CDR2 is YYDKDF (reference sequence). This CDR3 is 16 amino acids long. V dropped 3 bases and J dropped 2 bases, with 17 bases sitting between them. The CDR3 DNA is TGTGCCACCAGCAGCAACTTCGGACAGCGAGCCTACGAGCAGTACTTC. As protein: CATSSNFGQRAYEQYF.

The chain is built from TRBV7-2 and TRBJ1-2, with 8 bases lining up with TRBD1. The germline CDR1 and CDR2 sequences are SGHTA and FQGNSA. CDR3 length: 13 amino acids. V lost 6 bases to trimming and J lost 4 bases; unmatched junction nucleotides: 4. The CDR3, as DNA: TGTGCCAGCAGGGCCGGGACAGGCTATGGCTACACCTTC. It codes for CASRAGTGYGYTF.

The sample holds a few counts of this clonotype. The V and J genes are TRBV4-1 and TRBJ2-7; D might be TRBD1 (6 bases). Germline lookup yields CDR1 MGHRA and CDR2 YSYEKL. V was pared by 1 base and J by 4 bases, with 14 bases between. This CDR3 spans 15 amino acids. CDR3 nucleotides: TGCGCCAGCAGCCAAGTAGGGGGTACCCTTTACGAGCAGTACGTC. This gives the protein CASSQVGGTLYEQYV.

This clonotype was found many times. V usage is TRBV5-1 and J usage is TRBJ2-5; 7 bases are shared with TRBD1. The CDR3 extends over 13 amino acids. Per the germline V gene, CDR1 is SGHRS and CDR2 is YFSETQ. V shed 2 bases, J shed 4 bases, and the junction held 2 bases outside the gene matches. CDR3 DNA: TGCGCCAGCAGCTTCCCAGGGGGAGAGACCCAGTACTTC. Amino acid sequence: CASSFPGGETQYF.